Listed here are 4 T cell receptor beta chains from one sample, sequenced in a study of blood T cell repertoires in COVID-19. Sequencing was performed with immunoSEQ multiplex PCR; in TCRdb, only in-frame clones are kept and a portion is missing. The sample lists around 190,000 clones, under 90% seen once, with approximately 6.9% in the top ten. The sample consisted of peripheral blood. These receptors all come from a man aged 55 to 69 with acute or convalescent COVID-19.

This clone was counted once. J is TRBJ1-1 and V is TRBV20-1; the D gene is possibly TRBD1 (5 bases). Trimming removed 3 bases from V and 5 bases from J, with 13 bases in between. The CDR3 spans 13 residues. Germline-derived CDR1 and CDR2 are DFQATT and SNEGSKA (reference sequence). The CDR3 is CSASSQGLTEAFF. The CDR3 coding sequence is TGCAGTGCTAGTTCCCAGGGTCTGACTGAAGCTTTCTTT.

This chain links TRBV4-1 with TRBJ1-1; D uncertain. Per germline, CDR1 MGHRA and CDR2 YSYEKL. Trimming removed 1 base from V and 10 bases from J, with 16 bases in between. This CDR3 comprises 14 residues. The DNA of the CDR3 is TGCGCCAGCAGCCAAGTAGTTTCGGGGAACGGAGCTTTCTTT. As protein: CASSQVVSGNGAFF.

This chain links TRBV9 with TRBJ2-3; 10 bases match TRBD2. The germline gives CDR1 SGDLS, CDR2 YYNGEE. The CDR3 has 16 amino acids. V shed 4 bases, J shed 0 bases, and the junction held 5 bases outside the gene matches. For the CDR3, the DNA is TGTGCCAGCAGCCTCACTAGCGGGGCTAGCACAGATACGCAGTATTTT. Translation: CASSLTSGASTDTQYF. Full variable domain (missing parts from reference TRBV9 and TRBJ2-3): DSGVTQTPKHLITATGQRVTLRCSPRSGDLSVYWYQQSLDQGLQFLIQYYNGEERAKGNILERFSAQQFPDLHSELNLSSLELGDSALYFCASSLTSGASTDTQYFGPGTRLTVL.

The rearrangement uses TRBV16 and TRBJ1-1, with D tentatively TRBD1 (6 bases). V was shortened by 0 bases and J by 1 base, with 6 bases between the two germline ends. CDR3 length equals 14 residues. The germline V gene has CDR1 KGHSY and CDR2 FQNENV. CDR3 sequence reads: CASSQSGGNTEAFF. CDR3 DNA: TGTGCCAGCAGCCAATCAGGGGGGAACACTGAAGCTTTCTTT.